These 19 T cell receptor beta chains were sequenced from one sample in a study of blood T cell repertoires in COVID-19. The repertoire was sequenced with immunoSEQ multiplex PCR; TCRdb's copy has only in-frame clones and lacks some. The top ten clones hold roughly 12% of a sample with over 85,000 clones, approximately 86% of them seen once. The sequencing input was peripheral blood. The receptor source for this set is a human donor in a cohort sampled during active COVID-19.

DNA of the CDR3: TGCGCCAGCAGCCAAGACGGGACAGGAACAAACAATGAGCAGTTCTTC. Its translation is CASSQDGTGTNNEQFF. The gene calls are TRBV4-3 and TRBJ2-1; 8 bases align to TRBD1. The germline V gene encodes CDR1 LGHNA and CDR2 YSLEER. The CDR3 consists of 16 residues. The V and J ends lost 0 bases and 5 bases, in that order; junction bases with no gene match: 6.

The CDR3 loop is CASSLGRDRSLKGYTF. CDR3 in DNA: TGTGCCAGCAGCTTAGGAAGGGACAGGTCCCTTAAGGGCTACACCTTC. The chain uses TRBV7-3 and TRBJ1-2; TRBD1 aligns across 8 bases. This CDR3 contains 16 residues. Trimming cost V 2 bases and J 8 bases; bases outside gene matches: 13. The germline gives CDR1 SGHTA, CDR2 FQGTGA.

Only one count was recorded for this clone. The gene calls are TRBV10-3 and TRBJ1-1; D not certain. Germline CDR1 ENHRY, CDR2 SYGVKD. The V gene lost 0 bases and the J gene lost 1 base, with 3 bases spanning the gap. The CDR3 sequence is 13 residues long. CDR3 loop: CAISESRNTEAFF. The CDR3 bases are TGTGCCATCAGTGAGTCCAGGAACACTGAAGCTTTCTTT.

This clone was detected only once. The J gene is TRBJ2-3, the V gene TRBV7-3; D is possibly TRBD2 (5 bases). CDR3 length: 16 residues. Germline lookup yields CDR1 SGHTA and CDR2 FQGTGA. Trimming removed 2 bases from V and 2 bases from J, with 14 bases in between. The DNA for the CDR3 is TGTGCCAGCAGCTTAGGGTTACTAGGAACCACAGATACGCAGTATTTT. Its protein product is CASSLGLLGTTDTQYF.

The chain combines TRBV27 with TRBJ1-1; 12 bases are a match to TRBD1. The V and J ends lost 2 bases and 5 bases, in that order; junction bases with no gene match: 6. Germline V gene data show CDR1 as MNHEY and CDR2 as SMNVEV (reference sequence). The CDR3 extends over 16 amino acids. CDR3 coding DNA: TGTGCCAGCAGTTTAAAGGGACAGGGGGCGCTGACTGAAGCTTTCTTT. Translated: CASSLKGQGALTEAFF.

The chain links TRBV5-6 to TRBJ1-6; D might be TRBD1 (6 bases). The CDR3 runs to 14 residues. Germline lookup yields CDR1 SGHDT and CDR2 YYEEEE. Trimming removed 3 bases from V and 10 bases from J, with 14 bases in between. The CDR3 loop is CASSSGQFGSPLHF. CDR3 nucleotide sequence: TGTGCCAGCAGCTCGGGACAATTTGGCTCACCCCTCCACTTT.

In this sample, this clone turned up a few times. The V gene is TRBV19, the J gene TRBJ2-1; D might be TRBD1 (5 bases). The V gene's germline CDR1 is LNHDA and CDR2 SQIVND (reference sequence). The CDR3 loop spans 15 amino acids. Trimming removed 3 bases from V and 10 bases from J, with 19 bases in between. Written as DNA, the CDR3 is TGTGCCAGTAGTATGGGTCAGGGCCATTACGGGGAGCAGTTCTTC. Translation: CASSMGQGHYGEQFF.

CDR3 loop: CATAVGGDNTGELFF. CDR3 DNA: TGTGCCACCGCGGTGGGGGGAGATAACACCGGGGAGCTGTTTTTT. The V call is TRBV6-4, the J call TRBJ2-2, with a tentative D call TRBD2 (6 bases). CDR3 length: 15 residues. V was clipped by 10 bases and J by 2 bases, with 17 bases between them. In germline, CDR1 is MRHNA, CDR2 SNTAGT.

V is TRBV5-6 and J is TRBJ1-6; D not certain. Germline loops: CDR1 SGHDT, CDR2 YYEEEE. CDR3 length: 14 amino acids. V lost 4 bases and J 7 bases, leaving 12 bases between the germline ends. Here the CDR3 DNA reads TGTGCCAGCAGCCCTGGACGGAGGAATTCACCCCTCCACTTT. Protein sequence: CASSPGRRNSPLHF.

V is TRBV7-2 and J is TRBJ2-5; a possible D gene is TRBD2 (5 bases). The V end lost 5 bases, the J end lost 8 bases, and 12 bases lay between the germline ends. The length of the CDR3 is 12 residues. CDR1 SGHTA and CDR2 FQGNSA come from the germline V gene. CDR3 nucleotide sequence: TGTGCCAGCAGCCGGCCCGGGAAAACCCAGTACTTC. As protein: CASSRPGKTQYF.

CDR3 sequence (DNA): TGTGCCAGCAGCTCCGGGACAGAAAAAAACACTGAAGCTTTCTTT. This encodes CASSSGTEKNTEAFF. The rearrangement joins TRBV5-4 to TRBJ1-1; TRBD1 matches 7 bases. This CDR3 is 15 amino acids long. The germline CDR1 and CDR2 sequences are SGHNT and YYREEE (reference sequence). Trimming at V came to 3 bases and at J to 2 bases, leaving 7 bases not matched to a gene.

In this sample, this clone turned up a few times. This chain uses TRBV5-5 with TRBJ2-2, with TRBD1 matching 7 bases. V gave up 6 bases and J gave up 2 bases; unmatched junction bases: 7. Germline V CDR1 and CDR2: SGHKS, YYEKEE (reference sequence). The length of the CDR3 is 15 residues. The CDR3 loop is CASTWGQRNTGELFF. DNA for the CDR3: TGTGCCAGCACCTGGGGACAGCGAAACACCGGGGAGCTGTTTTTT.

This chain joins TRBV5-1 and TRBJ2-1, with D tentatively TRBD2 (5 bases). Trimming left V 4 bases short and J 8 bases short, with 13 bases between. CDR1 and CDR2 from the germline V gene are SGHRS and YFSETQ. The CDR3 totals 13 residues. CDR3 loop: CASSTGGGDEQFF. As DNA, the CDR3 is TGCGCCAGCAGCACCGGAGGCGGCGATGAGCAGTTCTTC.

CDR3 sequence: CAIQTSGGYNEQFF. The CDR3, as DNA: TGTGCCATCCAGACTAGCGGGGGGTACAATGAGCAGTTCTTC. V is TRBV10-3 and J is TRBJ2-1; 13 bases align to TRBD2. Trimming cost V 8 bases and J 4 bases; bases outside gene matches: 2. Germline V gives CDR1 ENHRY, CDR2 SYGVKD. The CDR3 runs 14 residues.

The rearrangement joins TRBV7-2 to TRBJ2-1; 9 positions agree with TRBD2. The CDR3 runs to 14 residues. The germline CDR1 and CDR2 sequences are SGHTA and FQGNSA. V gave up 5 bases and J gave up 9 bases; unmatched junction bases: 8. The CDR3 protein is CASSPAWTSAEQFF. The DNA of the CDR3 is TGTGCCAGCAGCCCGGCCTGGACTAGCGCTGAGCAGTTCTTC.

The chain recombines TRBV5-6 with TRBJ1-1; 8 nucleotides align to TRBD1. The CDR3 loop spans 14 amino acids. Losses at the gene ends were 2 bases for V and 5 bases for J; bases not matched to a gene: 5. Germline loops: CDR1 SGHDT, CDR2 YYEEEE. CDR3: CASSLETGVTEAFF. DNA of the CDR3: TGTGCCAGCAGCTTAGAGACAGGGGTAACTGAAGCTTTCTTT.

The table lists this clone with a few counts. This chain connects TRBV7-3 to TRBJ2-2; D is uncertain. Germline V CDR1 and CDR2: SGHTA, FQGTGA. The CDR3 has 13 residues. Trimming took 4 bases from V and 0 from J, leaving 3 bases between them. The CDR3 DNA sequence: TGTGCCAGCAGCTACACGAACACCGGGGAGCTGTTTTTT. Amino acid sequence: CASSYTNTGELFF.

V usage is TRBV19 and J usage is TRBJ2-7, with TRBD1 matching 7 bases. Looked up from germline, CDR1 is LNHDA and CDR2 is SQIVND (reference sequence). The J segment lost 2 bases and the V segment lost 4 bases, leaving 8 bases of the junction unmatched. The CDR3 runs to 15 residues. CDR3 DNA: TGTGCCAGTAGTACGACGGGACAGATAACCTACGAGCAGTACTTC. This gives the protein CASSTTGQITYEQYF. The full variable domain, rest sourced from reference TRBV19 and TRBJ2-7, is DGGITQSPKYLFRKEGQNVTLSCEQNLNHDAMYWYRQDPGQGLRLIYYSQIVNDFQKGDIAEGYSVSREKKESFPLTVTSAQKNPTAFYLCASSTTGQITYEQYFGPGTRLTVT.

Only a few counts were recorded for this clone. V is TRBV18 and J is TRBJ1-2; no reliable D call. The CDR3 loop spans 12 amino acids. Germline V gives CDR1 KGHSH, CDR2 LQKENI. The V gene lost 0 bases and the J gene lost 6 bases, with 5 bases spanning the gap. The CDR3 bases are TGTGCCAGCTCACCACCCAGAAATGGCTACACCTTC. It specifies CASSPPRNGYTF.